The clone carrying this T cell receptor (beta chain) was picked up one time. This sample is part of a study of OX40 agonist ivuxolimab in advanced cancers. Some clones are missing from TCRdb's copy, which holds only in-frame ones; the method was immunoSEQ multiplex PCR. The profile shows around 15,000 clones, 86% of them singletons. Germline V CDR1 and CDR2: SGHTA, FQGNSA. The ends were cut back, 5 bases at V and 2 bases at J, with 16 bases in the middle. The CDR3 has 15 amino acids. V gene TRBV7-2 combines with J gene TRBJ2-7; D assignment may be TRBD1 or TRBD2 (5 bases each). The sequencing here drew on CD4+ or CD8+ T cells sorted from blood, taken in a trial of the OX40 agonist ivuxolimab. The sequence came from an adult with an advanced solid tumor such as melanoma, head and neck, liver or kidney cancer. Here the CDR3 DNA reads TGTGCCAGCAGCAAAGCCGGGACCTCGGCCTACGAGCAGTACTTC. It translates to CASSKAGTSAYEQYF.